One sample yielded the 4 T cell receptor beta chains listed below, sequenced in a study of shared clonotypes between healthy human individuals. The assay was immunoSEQ multiplex PCR, and TCRdb's table has in-frame clones only and misses some. This table has a few million clones, around nine tenths appearing once. The source material was naive CD4+ T cells sorted from blood. Described subset: CD45RA+ positively selected. The source of these receptors is a man between 18 and 29 years old in good health.

This clone was recorded only once. This chain connects TRBV30 to TRBJ1-1, with D possibly TRBD1 on 5 matching bases. Germline CDR1 GTSNPN, CDR2 SVGIG (reference sequence). CDR3 length: 14 amino acids. Trimming took 1 base from V and 1 from J, leaving 10 bases between them. The CDR3 spells CAWSAGGENTEAFF. In DNA form, the CDR3 reads TGTGCCTGGAGTGCCGGGGGAGAGAACACTGAAGCTTTCTTT.

The gene calls are TRBV6-6 and TRBJ1-2; TRBD1 matches at 7 bases. Germline V gene data show CDR1 as MNHNY and CDR2 as SVGAGI (reference sequence). The CDR3 is 15 amino acids. V lost 6 bases and J lost 1; bases outside the gene matches: 8. CDR3 sequence reads: CASRRAGTDNYGYTF. The CDR3 coding sequence is TGTGCCAGCAGAAGGGCTGGGACAGATAACTATGGCTACACCTTC.

V gene TRBV4-1 combines with J gene TRBJ2-7; 7 bases align to TRBD2. This CDR3 region has 15 residues. Germline V gene data show CDR1 as MGHRA and CDR2 as YSYEKL. The V and J ends lost 1 base and 3 bases, in that order; junction bases with no gene match: 6. The CDR3: CASSQVGGTIYEQYF. In nucleotides, the CDR3 is TGCGCCAGCAGCCAAGTGGGGGGGACTATCTACGAGCAGTACTTC.

J is TRBJ1-1 and V is TRBV27, with D perhaps TRBD1 (6 bases). Trimming shortened V by 3 bases and J by 1 base, and 9 bases separated the two germline ends. The CDR3 runs to 14 residues. Germline values: CDR1 MNHEY, CDR2 SMNVEV (reference sequence). CDR3 sequence: CASSFSQGNTEAFF. The CDR3 DNA follows: TGTGCCAGCAGTTTCTCACAGGGGAACACTGAAGCTTTCTTT.